The sequence of this T cell receptor (beta chain) was determined in a study of blood T cell repertoires in COVID-19. Study in general: Samples of COVID-19 (acute and convalescent) were obtained from the United States, Italy and Spain.

CDR1 and CDR2 (germline): SGHTA, FQGNSA. V shed 8 bases and J 5 bases; nucleotides not matched to a gene: 10. The CDR3 contains 14 residues. Original analysis: Counts of nucleated cells, estimated from reference gene primer amplification, were obtained. The repertoire was sequenced with immunoSEQ multiplex PCR; TCRdb's copy has only in-frame clones and lacks some. V, J and clone size were drawn from that table, and D and trimming were deduced from the DNA. This table holds about 210,000 clones, around 84% found once. The receptor was isolated from a man in his forties who had recovered from COVID-19. This sequence joins TRBV7-2 and TRBJ2-5, with 8 bases lining up with TRBD1. Material: peripheral blood. The CDR3 DNA reads as TGTGCCAGCTTAGACAGGGGTGGCAGGGAGACCCAGTACTTC. Protein product: CASLDRGGRETQYF.